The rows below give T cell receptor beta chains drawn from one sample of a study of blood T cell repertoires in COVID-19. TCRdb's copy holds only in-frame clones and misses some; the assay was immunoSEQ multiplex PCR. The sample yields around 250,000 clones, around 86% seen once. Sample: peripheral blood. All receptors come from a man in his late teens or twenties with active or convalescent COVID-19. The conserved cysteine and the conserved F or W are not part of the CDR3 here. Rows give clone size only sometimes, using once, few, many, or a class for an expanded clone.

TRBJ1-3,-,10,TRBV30,AYRGKRGTIY
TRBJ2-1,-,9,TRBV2,ASSPDNEQF
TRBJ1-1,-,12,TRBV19,ASSIQGARTEAF
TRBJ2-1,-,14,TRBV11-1,ASSHGGGAGIDEQF
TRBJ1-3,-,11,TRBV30,AGGSSSGNTIY
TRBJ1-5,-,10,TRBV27,ASSFVSQPQH
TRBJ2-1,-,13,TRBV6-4,ASGRLAGHNNEQF
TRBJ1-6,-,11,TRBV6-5,ASSRTGDSPLH
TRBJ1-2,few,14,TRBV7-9,ASSRPESKGVDGYT
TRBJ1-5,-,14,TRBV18,ASSQGAGALGQPQH
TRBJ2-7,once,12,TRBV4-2,ASSQGRAADEQY
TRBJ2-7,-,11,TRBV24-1,ATSDSPGAEQY
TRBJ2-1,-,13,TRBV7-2,ASSKRQAEGYEQF
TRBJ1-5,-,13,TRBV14,ASSQEQVANQPQH
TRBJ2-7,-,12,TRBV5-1,ASSFTRGMYEQY
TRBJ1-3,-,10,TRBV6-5,ASSRGGNTIY